Listed here are 21 T cell receptor beta chains from one sample, sequenced in a study of cytomegalovirus exposure and HLA in healthy donors. Researchers ran the PCR with 60 Vbeta and 13 Jbeta primers. Sequenced by immunoSEQ multiplex PCR; TCRdb stores in-frame clones only, minus some. The sample records more than 200,000 clones, 83% being singletons. The sequenced sample consisted of PBMCs. The source of these receptors is a girl aged 5-17 years in good health and CMV-seronegative.

This clone was observed a few times. The genes are TRBV5-1 and TRBJ2-5; 8 bases are a match to TRBD1. Matching the DNA end better, TRBJ2-7 makes the J call doubtful. The CDR3 is 15 residues long. Germline V gene sequence: CDR1 SGHRS, CDR2 YFSETQ. The CDR3 nucleotides read TGCGCCAGCAGCTTTGGCGGACAGGGTCGTCTCGAGCAGTACTTC. This encodes CASSFGGQGRLEQYF.

The J gene is TRBJ2-5, the V gene TRBV6-5; possibly TRBD2 for D (5 bases). The CDR3 sequence is 16 residues long. V was pared by 3 bases and J by 5 bases, with 19 bases between. Germline values: CDR1 MNHEY, CDR2 SVGAGI. CDR3 region: CASSYTGSRGRETQYF. The CDR3 DNA reads as TGTGCCAGCAGTTATACGGGGTCAAGAGGTCGGGAGACCCAGTACTTC.

This chain joins TRBV9 and TRBJ2-2, with D unresolved. CDR1 is SGDLS and CDR2 is YYNGEE in the germline V gene. The CDR3 contains 15 residues. Trimming took off 0 bases at V and 7 bases at J, with 13 bases between the two ends. CDR3 region: CASSVATGPGGELFF. In nucleotides, the CDR3 is TGTGCCAGCAGCGTAGCTACCGGCCCAGGCGGGGAGCTGTTTTTT.

This chain links TRBV4-2 with TRBJ2-5; 15 positions agree with TRBD2. This CDR3 has 20 amino acids. V trimming: 0 bases; J trimming: 0 bases; junction bases outside the gene matches: 8. Looked up from germline, CDR1 is LGHNA and CDR2 is YNFKEQ. The CDR3 DNA is TGTGCCAGCAGCCAAGAGGGGACTAGCGGGGGGCGAGGGTACCAAGAGACCCAGTACTTC. It yields the protein CASSQEGTSGGRGYQETQYF.

V gene TRBV28 combines with J gene TRBJ2-7; 8 bases agree with TRBD2. Germline CDR1 MDHEN, CDR2 SYDVKM. Unmatched junction bases numbered 9, after V lost 4 bases and J lost 4 bases. CDR3 length: 15 residues. CDR3 in DNA: TGTGCCAGCAGTTCCTTCCCGCGGGGGGCTTACGAGCAGTACTTC. Translated, it gives CASSSFPRGAYEQYF.

The CDR3 DNA sequence: TGCGCCAGCAGCCAGGACAGGGGGCCTTGGTCCTACAATGAGCAGTTCTTC. Amino acid sequence: CASSQDRGPWSYNEQFF. The chain recombines TRBV5-1 with TRBJ2-1, with 11 bases aligning to TRBD1. Trimming at V came to 4 bases and at J to 1 base, leaving 7 bases not matched to a gene. The CDR3 spans 17 residues. Germline V gene data show CDR1 as SGHRS and CDR2 as YFSETQ. The whole variable domain, filled in from reference TRBV5-1 and TRBJ2-1, reads KAGVTQTPRYLIKTRGQQVTLSCSPISGHRSVSWYQQTPGQGLQFLFEYFSETQRNKGNFPGRFSGRQFSNSRSEMNVSTLELGDSALYLCASSQDRGPWSYNEQFFGPGTRLTVL.

The rearrangement joins TRBV23-1 to TRBJ1-6; no definite D call. TRBV23-1 is identified as an open reading frame with a role that is uncertain. This CDR3 spans 13 amino acids. Trimming cost V 3 bases and J 10 bases, with 10 bases left between them. The CDR3 sequence: CASSHQPRSPLHF. The CDR3 DNA follows: TGCGCCAGCAGTCACCAACCGCGGTCACCCCTCCACTTT.

The genes are TRBV7-3 and TRBJ1-1; no definite D call. The CDR3 spans 14 residues. Between the trimmed V and J ends, which lost 1 base and 1 base, there was a span of 7 bases. CDR1 and CDR2 (germline): SGHTA, FQGTGA. The DNA for the CDR3 is TGTGCCAGCAGCTTAAGACACGCGAACACTGAAGCTTTCTTT. Its translation: CASSLRHANTEAFF.

The chain employs TRBV5-1 and TRBJ2-5, with D possibly TRBD2 on 6 matching bases. The J call may be incorrect, as the DNA end agrees better with TRBJ2-7. CDR1 is SGHRS, CDR2 YFSETQ, per germline. CDR3 length equals 15 residues. CDR3 DNA: TGCGCCAGCAGCTCCGGAGGCGGGGAGGCCTACGAGCAGTACTTC. Translating it yields CASSSGGGEAYEQYF.

V is TRBV27 and J is TRBJ1-2, with TRBD1 matching over 8 bases. This CDR3 spans 13 amino acids. The germline gives CDR1 MNHEY, CDR2 SMNVEV (reference sequence). Trimming at V came to 5 bases and at J to 7 bases, leaving 6 bases not matched to a gene. The CDR3 nucleotides are TGTGCCAGCAGTCCCCAGGGGGCAGTTGGCTACACCTTC. It translates to CASSPQGAVGYTF.

This clone was observed a few times. The V and J genes are TRBV28 and TRBJ1-2, with 8 nucleotides matching TRBD1. With V trimmed by 2 bases and J by 5 bases, 10 bases remained unmatched. The germline CDR1 and CDR2 sequences are MDHEN and SYDVKM. The CDR3 has 16 residues. The CDR3 DNA is TGTGCCAGCAGTTTAGCGCCGACAGGGGTAGGGTATGGCTACACCTTC. Translation: CASSLAPTGVGYGYTF.

The chain couples TRBV9 to TRBJ2-3; TRBD2 matches at 10 bases. The V gene's germline CDR1 is SGDLS and CDR2 YYNGEE. The junction had 14 bases not matched to a gene; V was cut back by 4 bases and J by 6 bases. The CDR3 extends over 17 amino acids. The CDR3 reads CASSLGGLAGAKDTQYF. In nucleotides, the CDR3 is TGTGCCAGCAGCTTGGGGGGGCTAGCGGGGGCCAAGGATACGCAGTATTTT.

The chain employs TRBV28 and TRBJ2-7; D is undetermined. Germline loops: CDR1 MDHEN, CDR2 SYDVKM. Trimming cost V 8 bases and J 3 bases, with 17 bases left between them. CDR3 length: 14 residues. CDR3: CASLKAGNYYEQYF. CDR3 DNA: TGTGCCAGCCTAAAGGCCGGCAACTACTACGAGCAGTACTTC.

Regarding this clone: At one of its ends the junction is not consistent with the germline gene, which may arise from a read error. V gene TRBV7-9 combines with J gene TRBJ2-1; D is ambiguous. CDR3 length: 12 residues. Per germline, CDR1 SEHNR and CDR2 FQNEAQ (reference sequence). CDR3 DNA sequence: TGTTCCAGCAGCTTAGTCGACAATGAGCAGTTCTTC. Amino acids: CSSSLVDNEQFF.

The J gene is TRBJ2-1, the V gene TRBV28; 7 bases map to TRBD1. This CDR3 is 14 amino acids long. The V and J ends lost 7 bases and 10 bases, in that order; junction bases with no gene match: 13. Germline CDR1 MDHEN, CDR2 SYDVKM. The CDR3 sequence is CASISPYRGEEQFF. The CDR3, as DNA: TGTGCCAGCATCTCCCCTTACAGGGGTGAGGAGCAGTTCTTC.

The CDR3 bases are TGTGCCAGCAGTTTCCTTGATGGCTACACCTTC. Protein sequence: CASSFLDGYTF. V and J are TRBV28 and TRBJ1-2, with unresolved D. CDR3 length equals 11 residues. V lost 3 bases and J lost 6, with 5 bases in between. Germline V gene sequence: CDR1 MDHEN, CDR2 SYDVKM.

The genes are TRBV28 and TRBJ1-1; 7 bases align to TRBD1. This CDR3 has 14 residues. With 3 bases clipped from V and 1 base from J, the junction kept 2 bases outside the gene matches. Germline CDR1 reads MDHEN; CDR2 reads SYDVKM. CDR3 region: CASSFGDRNTEAFF. CDR3 nucleotides: TGTGCCAGCAGTTTTGGGGACAGGAACACTGAAGCTTTCTTT.

The CDR3 is CASSYSGRESYEQYF. The CDR3 nucleotides are TGTGCCAGCAGTTACTCGGGACGGGAGTCGTACGAGCAGTACTTC. This chain connects TRBV6-5 to TRBJ2-5; the D gene is possibly TRBD2 (6 bases). The assigned J gene may be wrong: the sequence end matches TRBJ2-7 better. Germline V gene lookup returns CDR1 MNHEY and CDR2 SVGAGI. The CDR3 has 15 residues.

This clone was seen a single time. The V call is TRBV4-1, the J call TRBJ2-7, with TRBD1 as a possible D gene (6 bases). CDR1 and CDR2 from the germline V gene are MGHRA and YSYEKL. The CDR3 sequence is 14 residues long. V was clipped by 2 bases and J by 6 bases, with 14 bases between them. CDR3 bases: TGCGCCAGCAGCCAAACCGGGACAACAGTCGAGCAGTACTTC. Translated, it gives CASSQTGTTVEQYF.

The chain recombines TRBV5-4 with TRBJ1-2; 8 nucleotides line up with TRBD1. V was pared by 0 bases and J by 3 bases, with 16 bases of the junction left unmatched. Germline V gives CDR1 SGHNT, CDR2 YYREEE (reference sequence). The CDR3 sequence is 19 residues long. The CDR3 DNA is TGTGCCAGCAGCTTGGCGATGATGGGGGAACAGGGGGTAGACTATGGCTACACCTTC. This encodes CASSLAMMGEQGVDYGYTF. The complete variable domain, with remaining parts taken from reference TRBV5-4 and TRBJ1-2, reads ETGVTQSPTHLIKTRGQQVTLRCSSQSGHNTVSWYQQALGQGPQFIFQYYREEENGRGNFPPRFSGLQFPNYSSELNVNALELDDSALYLCASSLAMMGEQGVDYGYTFGSGTRLTVV.

This clone was counted a single time. The chain combines TRBV27 with TRBJ2-5; D might be TRBD2 (7 bases). The germline V gene encodes CDR1 MNHEY and CDR2 SMNVEV (reference sequence). This CDR3 comprises 11 residues. CDR3 nucleotides: TGTTCTAGCGGAGGGGGGGAGACCCAGTACTTC. Its protein product is CSSGGGETQYF.